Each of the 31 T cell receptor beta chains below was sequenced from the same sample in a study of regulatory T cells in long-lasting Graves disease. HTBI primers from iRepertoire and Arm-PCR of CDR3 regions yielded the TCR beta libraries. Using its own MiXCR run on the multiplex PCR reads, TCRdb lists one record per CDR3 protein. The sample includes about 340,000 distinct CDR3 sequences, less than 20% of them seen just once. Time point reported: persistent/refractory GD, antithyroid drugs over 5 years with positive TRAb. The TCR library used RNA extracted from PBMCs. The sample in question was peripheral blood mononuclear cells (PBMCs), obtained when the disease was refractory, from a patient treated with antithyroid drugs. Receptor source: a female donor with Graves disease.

This CDR3 reads CASRQGLDENTGELFF. DNA of the CDR3: TGTGCCAGCCGACAGGGGTTGGACGAAAACACCGGGGAGCTGTTTTTT. The J gene is TRBJ2-2, the V gene TRBV2; 8 bases agree with TRBD1. V trimming: 8 bases; J trimming: 2 bases; junction bases outside the gene matches: 10. The V gene's germline CDR1 is SNHLY and CDR2 FYNNEI. The CDR3 runs 16 residues. The full variable domain, rest sourced from reference TRBV2 and TRBJ2-2, is EPEVTQTPSHQVTQMGQEVILRCVPISNHLYFYWYRQILGQKVEFLVSFYNNEISEKSEIFDDQFSVERPDGSNFTLKIRSTKLEDSAMYFCASRQGLDENTGELFFGEGSRLTVL.

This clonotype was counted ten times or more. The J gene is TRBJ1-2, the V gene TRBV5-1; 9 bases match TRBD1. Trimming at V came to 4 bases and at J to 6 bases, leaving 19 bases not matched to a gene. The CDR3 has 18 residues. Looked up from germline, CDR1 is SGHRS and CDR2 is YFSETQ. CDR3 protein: CASSDRGVTSRRIHGYTF. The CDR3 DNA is TGCGCCAGCAGCGACAGGGGGGTAACGTCTCGCCGGATTCATGGCTACACCTTC.

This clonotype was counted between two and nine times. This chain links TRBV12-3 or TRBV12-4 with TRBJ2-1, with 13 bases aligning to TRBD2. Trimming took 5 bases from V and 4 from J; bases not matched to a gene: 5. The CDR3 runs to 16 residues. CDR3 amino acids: CASSPTSGRVYNEQFF. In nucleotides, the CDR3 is TGTGCCAGCAGTCCTACTAGCGGGAGGGTATACAATGAGCAGTTCTTC.

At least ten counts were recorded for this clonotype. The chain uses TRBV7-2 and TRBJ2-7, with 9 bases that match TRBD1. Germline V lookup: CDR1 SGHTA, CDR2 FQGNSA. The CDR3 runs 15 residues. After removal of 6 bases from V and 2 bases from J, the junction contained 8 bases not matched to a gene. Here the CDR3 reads CASSLTGTGPYEQYF. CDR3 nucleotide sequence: TGTGCCAGCAGTTTAACCGGGACAGGGCCCTACGAGCAGTACTTC.

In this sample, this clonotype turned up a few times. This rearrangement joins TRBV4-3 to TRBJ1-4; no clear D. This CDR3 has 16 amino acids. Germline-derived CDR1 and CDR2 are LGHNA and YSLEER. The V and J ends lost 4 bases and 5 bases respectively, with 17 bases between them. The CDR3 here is CASSREMKEVNEKLFF. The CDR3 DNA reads TGCGCCAGCAGCCGAGAGATGAAAGAGGTCAATGAAAAACTGTTTTTT.

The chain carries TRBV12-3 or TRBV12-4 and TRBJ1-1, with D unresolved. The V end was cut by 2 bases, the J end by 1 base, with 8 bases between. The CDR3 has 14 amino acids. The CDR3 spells CASSLRAQNTEAFF. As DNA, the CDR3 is TGTGCCAGCAGTTTAAGGGCCCAGAACACTGAAGCTTTCTTT.

CDR3 loop: CASSSGGNEQFF. In nucleotides, the CDR3 is TGTGCCAGCAGCTCCGGGGGAAATGAGCAGTTCTTC. The rearrangement uses TRBV11-2 and TRBJ2-1, with D maybe TRBD2 (6 bases). V lost 4 bases and J lost 7, with 8 bases in between. This CDR3 contains 12 residues. The germline V gene has CDR1 SGHAT and CDR2 FQNNGV.

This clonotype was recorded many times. CDR3 amino acids: CASSSGTGETQYF. CDR3 DNA: TGTGCCAGCAGCTCTGGGACCGGGGAGACCCAGTACTTC. V usage is TRBV9 and J usage is TRBJ2-5; D assignment may be TRBD1 or TRBD2 (5 bases each). Germline CDR1 SGDLS, CDR2 YYNGEE. The CDR3 sequence is 13 residues long. V lost 4 bases, J lost 5 bases, and 12 bases lay in between.

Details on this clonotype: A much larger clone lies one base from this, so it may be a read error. The CDR3 sequence: CASSFRTGELVF. CDR3 nucleotides: TGTGCCAGCAGCTTTCGGACCGGGGAGCTGGTTTTT. J is TRBJ2-2 and V is TRBV7-9; TRBD2 is a possible D gene (5 bases). Germline values: CDR1 SEHNR, CDR2 FQNEAQ (reference sequence). The CDR3 extends over 12 amino acids. The full variable domain, with the rest looked up from reference TRBV7-9 and TRBJ2-2, is DTGVSQNPRHKITKRGQNVTFRCDPISEHNRLYWYRQTLGQGPEFLTYFQNEAQLEKSRLLSDRFSAERPKGSFSTLEIQRTEQGDSAMYLCASSFRTGELVFGEGSRLTVL.

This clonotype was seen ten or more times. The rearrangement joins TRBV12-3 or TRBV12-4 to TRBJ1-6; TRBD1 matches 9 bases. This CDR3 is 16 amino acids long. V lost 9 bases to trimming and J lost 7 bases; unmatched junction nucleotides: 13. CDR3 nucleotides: TGTGCCAGTTCGGGACAGGGCACCTTCGGGAATTCACCCCTCCACTTT. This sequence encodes CASSGQGTFGNSPLHF.

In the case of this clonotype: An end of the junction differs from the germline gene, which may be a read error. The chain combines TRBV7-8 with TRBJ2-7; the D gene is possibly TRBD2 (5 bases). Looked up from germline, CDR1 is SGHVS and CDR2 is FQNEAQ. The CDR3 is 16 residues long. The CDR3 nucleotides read TGTGTCAGCAGCTTAGTCGGTGGGAGTAGGTCCTACGAGCAGTACTTC. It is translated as CVSSLVGGSRSYEQYF.

CDR3 in amino acids: CASSPWTGPGELFF. For the CDR3, the DNA is TGTGCCAGCAGTCCCTGGACAGGGCCCGGGGAGCTGTTTTTT. The V and J genes are TRBV6-1 and TRBJ2-2; 8 positions agree with TRBD1. In germline, CDR1 is MNHNS, CDR2 SASEGT. V lost 5 bases, J lost 6 bases, and 5 bases stayed unmatched. The CDR3 length is 14 residues.

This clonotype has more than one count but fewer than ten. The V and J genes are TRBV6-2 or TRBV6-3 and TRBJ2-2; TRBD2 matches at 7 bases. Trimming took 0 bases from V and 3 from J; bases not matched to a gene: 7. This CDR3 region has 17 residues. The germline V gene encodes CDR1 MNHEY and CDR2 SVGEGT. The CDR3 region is CASSYSKPAGYTGELFF. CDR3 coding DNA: TGTGCCAGCAGTTACTCGAAGCCAGCGGGGTACACCGGGGAGCTGTTTTTT.

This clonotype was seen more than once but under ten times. CDR3 loop: CASRLGRENIQYF. The CDR3 DNA is TGTGCCAGCAGACTAGGCAGGGAAAACATTCAGTACTTC. J is TRBJ2-4 and V is TRBV12-3 or TRBV12-4; D possibly uses TRBD1 or TRBD2 (5 bases each). V lost 6 bases and J 5 bases, leaving 11 bases between the germline ends. This CDR3 has 13 residues.

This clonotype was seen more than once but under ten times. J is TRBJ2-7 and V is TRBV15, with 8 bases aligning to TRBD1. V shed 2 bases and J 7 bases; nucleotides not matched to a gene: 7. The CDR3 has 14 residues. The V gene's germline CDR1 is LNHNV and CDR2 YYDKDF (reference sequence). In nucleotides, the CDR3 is TGTGCCACCAGCAGATCAGGGGGCGCGGGAGAGCAGTACTTC. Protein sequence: CATSRSGGAGEQYF.

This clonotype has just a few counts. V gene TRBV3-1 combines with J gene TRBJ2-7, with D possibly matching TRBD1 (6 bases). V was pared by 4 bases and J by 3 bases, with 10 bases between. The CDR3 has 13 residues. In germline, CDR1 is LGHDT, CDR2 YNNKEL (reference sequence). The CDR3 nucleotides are TGTGCCAGCAGCCCTCAACAGGGCTACGAGCAGTACTTC. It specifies CASSPQQGYEQYF.

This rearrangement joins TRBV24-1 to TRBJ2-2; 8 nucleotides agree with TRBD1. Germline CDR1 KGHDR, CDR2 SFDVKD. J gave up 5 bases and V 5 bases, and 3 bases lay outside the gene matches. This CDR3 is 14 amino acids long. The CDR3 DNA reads TGTGCCACCAGTGTTAGGACAGGGACCGGGGAGCTGTTTTTT. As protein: CATSVRTGTGELFF.

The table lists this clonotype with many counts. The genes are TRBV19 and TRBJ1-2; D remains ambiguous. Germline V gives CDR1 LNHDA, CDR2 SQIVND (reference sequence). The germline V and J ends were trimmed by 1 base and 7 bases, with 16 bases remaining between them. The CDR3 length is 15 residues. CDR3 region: CASSIVTEGSGGYTF. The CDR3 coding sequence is TGTGCCAGTAGTATAGTTACGGAAGGGAGTGGTGGCTACACCTTC.

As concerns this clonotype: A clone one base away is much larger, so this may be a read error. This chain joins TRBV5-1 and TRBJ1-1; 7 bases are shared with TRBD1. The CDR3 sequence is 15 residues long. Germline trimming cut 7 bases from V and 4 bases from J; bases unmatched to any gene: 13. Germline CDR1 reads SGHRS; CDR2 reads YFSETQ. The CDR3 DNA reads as TGCGCCAGCGGCTCCACAGGGGCCGGGCTCACTGAAGCTTTCTTT. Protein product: CASGSTGAGLTEAFF. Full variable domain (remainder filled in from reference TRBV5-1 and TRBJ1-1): KAGVTQTPRYLIKTRGQQVTLSCSPISGHRSVSWYQQTPGQGLQFLFEYFSETQRNKGNFPGRFSGRQFSNSRSEMNVSTLELGDSALYLCASGSTGAGLTEAFFGQGTRLTVV.

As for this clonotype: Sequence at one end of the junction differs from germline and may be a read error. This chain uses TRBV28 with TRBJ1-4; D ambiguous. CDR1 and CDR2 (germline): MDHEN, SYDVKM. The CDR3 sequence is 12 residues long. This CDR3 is CASSIWEEKLFF. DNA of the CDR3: TGTGCCAGCAGTATATGGGAGGAAAAACTGTTTTTT.

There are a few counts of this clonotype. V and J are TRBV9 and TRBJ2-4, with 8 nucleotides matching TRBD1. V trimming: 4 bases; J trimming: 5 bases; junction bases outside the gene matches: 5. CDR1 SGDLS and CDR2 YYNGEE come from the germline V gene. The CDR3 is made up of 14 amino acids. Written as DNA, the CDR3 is TGTGCCAGCAGCCCCGCGGGACAGGAAAACATTCAGTACTTC. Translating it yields CASSPAGQENIQYF.

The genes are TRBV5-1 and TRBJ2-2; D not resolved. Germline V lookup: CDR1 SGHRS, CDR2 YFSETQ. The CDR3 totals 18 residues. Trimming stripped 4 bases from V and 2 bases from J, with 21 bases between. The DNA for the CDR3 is TGCGCCAGCAGCACGGCCCCGACGCAATACACAAACACCGGGGAGCTGTTTTTT. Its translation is CASSTAPTQYTNTGELFF.

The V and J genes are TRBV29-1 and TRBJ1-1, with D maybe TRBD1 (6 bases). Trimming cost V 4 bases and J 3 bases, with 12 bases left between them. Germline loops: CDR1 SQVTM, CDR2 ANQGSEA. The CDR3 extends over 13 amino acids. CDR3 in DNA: TGCAGCGTTGCGGGCAGGGGCCACACTGAAGCTTTCTTT. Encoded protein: CSVAGRGHTEAFF.

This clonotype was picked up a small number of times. CDR3 bases: TGTGCCAGCACCGGGGCTGCGCTTTCCTACAATGAGCAGTTCTTC. It yields the protein CASTGAALSYNEQFF. The genes are TRBV7-9 and TRBJ2-1; D assignment may be TRBD1 or TRBD2 (5 bases each). Trimming stripped 7 bases from V and 1 base from J, with 14 bases between. Germline V CDR1 and CDR2: SEHNR, FQNEAQ (reference sequence). The CDR3 runs to 15 residues.

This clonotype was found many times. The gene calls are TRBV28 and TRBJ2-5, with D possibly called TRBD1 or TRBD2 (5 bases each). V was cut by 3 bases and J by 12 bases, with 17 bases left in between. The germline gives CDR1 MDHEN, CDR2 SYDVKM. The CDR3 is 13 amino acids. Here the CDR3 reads CASSLIRLGGKYF. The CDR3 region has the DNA TGTGCCAGCAGTTTGATACGGCTTGGGGGAAAGTACTTC.

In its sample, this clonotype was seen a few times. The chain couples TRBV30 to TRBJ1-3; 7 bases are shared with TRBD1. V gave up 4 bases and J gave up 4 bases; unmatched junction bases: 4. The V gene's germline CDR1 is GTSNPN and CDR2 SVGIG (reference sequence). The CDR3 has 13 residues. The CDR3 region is CAWNRDRGNTIYF. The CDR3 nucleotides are TGTGCCTGGAACCGGGACAGAGGAAACACCATATATTTT.

The CDR3 DNA sequence: TGCGCCAGCAGCCTTGGCGGGGGTCGATACGAGCAGTACTTC. Translated: CASSLGGGRYEQYF. The chain has TRBV4-1 and TRBJ2-7; the match to TRBD2 covers 7 bases. This CDR3 has 14 amino acids. Trimming cost V 4 bases and J 4 bases; bases outside gene matches: 7. The V gene's germline CDR1 is MGHRA and CDR2 YSYEKL.

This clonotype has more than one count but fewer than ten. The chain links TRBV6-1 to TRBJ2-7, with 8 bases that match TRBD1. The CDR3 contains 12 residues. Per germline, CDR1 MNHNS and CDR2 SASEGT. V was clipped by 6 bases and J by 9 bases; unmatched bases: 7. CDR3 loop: CASRPDRGGQYF. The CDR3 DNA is TGTGCCAGCAGACCCGACAGGGGAGGGCAGTACTTC.

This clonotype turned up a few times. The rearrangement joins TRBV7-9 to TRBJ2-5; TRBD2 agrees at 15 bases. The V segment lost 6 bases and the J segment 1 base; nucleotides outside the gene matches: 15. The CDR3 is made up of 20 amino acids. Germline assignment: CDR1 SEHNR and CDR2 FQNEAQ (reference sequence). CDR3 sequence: CASSPSRLGTSGGLQETQYF. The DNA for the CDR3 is TGTGCCAGCAGTCCCTCCCGCCTCGGGACTAGCGGGGGGCTCCAAGAGACCCAGTACTTC.

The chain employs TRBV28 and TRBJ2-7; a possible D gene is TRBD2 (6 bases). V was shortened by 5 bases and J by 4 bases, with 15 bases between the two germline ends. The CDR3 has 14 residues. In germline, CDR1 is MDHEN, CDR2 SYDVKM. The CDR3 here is CASSGTAGLYEQYF. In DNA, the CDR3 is TGTGCCAGCAGTGGGACCGCGGGGTTGTACGAGCAGTACTTC. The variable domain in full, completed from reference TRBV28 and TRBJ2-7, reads DVKVTQSSRYLVKRTGEKVFLECVQDMDHENMFWYRQDPGLGLRLIYFSYDVKMKEKGDIPEGYSVSREKKERFSLILESASTNQTSMYLCASSGTAGLYEQYFGPGTRLTVT.

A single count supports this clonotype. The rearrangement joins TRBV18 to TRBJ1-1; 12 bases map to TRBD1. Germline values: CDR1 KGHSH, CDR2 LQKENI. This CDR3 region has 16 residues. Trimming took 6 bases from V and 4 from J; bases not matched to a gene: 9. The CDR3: CASSPGTGGSGTEAFF. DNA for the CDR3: TGTGCCAGCTCGCCCGGGACAGGGGGCTCGGGCACTGAAGCTTTCTTT.